Shown below are 10 T cell receptor beta chains from a single sample sequenced in a study of cytomegalovirus exposure and HLA in healthy donors. Vbeta (60) and Jbeta (13) primers were used in the PCR. The assay was immunoSEQ multiplex PCR, and TCRdb's table has in-frame clones only and misses some. The sample contains 190,000 or so clones, around 81% of which appear only once. The specimen was PBMCs. The receptors come from a woman aged 45-60 years in good health and CMV-seropositive.

The V call is TRBV28, the J call TRBJ2-1, with D uncertain. The V end was cut by 3 bases, the J end by 6 bases, with 15 bases between. Germline V CDR1 and CDR2: MDHEN, SYDVKM. This CDR3 has 15 amino acids. The CDR3 coding sequence is TGTGCCAGCAGTTTTCCCCCCGGTTGGGCCAATGAGCAGTTCTTC. It encodes CASSFPPGWANEQFF.

The chain joins TRBV11-1 to TRBJ2-7, with 7 positions matching TRBD1. Losses at the gene ends were 5 bases for V and 4 bases for J; bases not matched to a gene: 17. This CDR3 contains 17 residues. The germline V gene has CDR1 SGHAT and CDR2 FQDESV (reference sequence). CDR3 amino acids: CASSRQGVRASVYEQYF. The DNA for the CDR3 is TGTGCCAGCAGCCGTCAGGGGGTACGAGCGTCAGTATACGAGCAGTACTTC.

CDR3 amino acids: CASSPGDSYISGNTIYF. The CDR3 DNA reads TGCGCCAGCAGCCCCGGGGACAGCTACATCTCTGGAAACACCATATATTTT. The chain has TRBV5-1 and TRBJ1-3; TRBD1 aligns across 7 bases. The trim removed 4 bases at V and 0 bases at J, leaving 10 bases unmatched. CDR1 is SGHRS, CDR2 YFSETQ, per germline. CDR3 length: 17 residues.

The chain uses TRBV28 and TRBJ2-7; 10 bases are a match to TRBD1. This CDR3 is 15 amino acids long. The J segment lost 6 bases and the V segment lost 2 bases, leaving 7 bases of the junction unmatched. In germline, CDR1 is MDHEN, CDR2 SYDVKM. CDR3 sequence reads: CASSLPGQGFSEQYF. CDR3 coding DNA: TGTGCCAGCAGTTTACCGGGACAGGGGTTCTCCGAGCAGTACTTC.

The chain uses TRBV7-3 and TRBJ1-2, with a tentative D call TRBD1 (6 bases). The V gene lost 0 bases and the J gene lost 6 bases, with 11 bases spanning the gap. Germline CDR1 is SGHTA and CDR2 is FQGTGA. The CDR3 has 14 amino acids. CDR3 in DNA: TGTGCCAGCAGCTTAACAGGGGCAGGGGATGGCTACACCTTC. Translated: CASSLTGAGDGYTF.

This rearrangement joins TRBV6-7 to TRBJ2-7; possibly TRBD2 for D (5 bases). TRBV6-7 is given ORF status, its function remaining uncertain. V was pared by 8 bases and J by 1 base, with 24 bases between. The CDR3 spans 17 residues. The CDR3 DNA reads TGTGCCAGCGGGTCACATTATAGGAGGAGGAAATCCTACGAGCAGTACTTC. It translates to CASGSHYRRRKSYEQYF.

The J gene is TRBJ2-5, the V gene TRBV7-9, with 7 positions matching TRBD2. The germline gives CDR1 SEHNR, CDR2 FQNEAQ (reference sequence). With V trimmed by 5 bases and J by 8 bases, 11 bases remained unmatched. The CDR3 loop spans 14 amino acids. The CDR3 region is CASSPIGQRGTQYF. CDR3 in DNA: TGTGCCAGCAGCCCAATTGGGCAGCGGGGAACCCAGTACTTC.

The chain carries TRBV9 and TRBJ1-1, with TRBD1 as a possible D gene (5 bases). V was shortened by 4 bases and J by 6 bases, with 13 bases between the two germline ends. In germline, CDR1 is SGDLS, CDR2 YYNGEE. This CDR3 is 13 amino acids long. The DNA for the CDR3 is TGTGCCAGCAGCAGCCCAGGGTCGGCTGAAGCTTTCTTT. Translation: CASSSPGSAEAFF.

This chain links TRBV13 with TRBJ1-2; D unclear. Germline V gives CDR1 PRHDT, CDR2 FYEKMQ (reference sequence). The CDR3 spans 16 residues. Trimming pared 2 bases from V and 5 bases from J, leaving 18 bases between. The CDR3 sequence is CASSLQAGPFGYGYTF. Here the CDR3 DNA reads TGTGCCAGCAGCTTACAGGCAGGCCCCTTTGGGTATGGCTACACCTTC. Looking up the rest from reference TRBV13 and TRBJ1-2 gives the full variable domain: AAGVIQSPRHLIKEKRETATLKCYPIPRHDTVYWYQQGPGQDPQFLISFYEKMQSDKGSIPDRFSAQQFSDYHSELNMSSLELGDSALYFCASSLQAGPFGYGYTFGSGTRLTVV.

V usage is TRBV20-1 and J usage is TRBJ2-1, with TRBD2 identical over 8 bases. Trimming took 6 bases from V and 15 from J; bases not matched to a gene: 10. The CDR3 covers 11 residues. Germline V lookup: CDR1 DFQATT, CDR2 SNEGSKA (reference sequence). Written as DNA, the CDR3 is TGCAGTGCGGCCCTTGGGCGGGGGGTGTTCTTC. Its protein product is CSAALGRGVFF.